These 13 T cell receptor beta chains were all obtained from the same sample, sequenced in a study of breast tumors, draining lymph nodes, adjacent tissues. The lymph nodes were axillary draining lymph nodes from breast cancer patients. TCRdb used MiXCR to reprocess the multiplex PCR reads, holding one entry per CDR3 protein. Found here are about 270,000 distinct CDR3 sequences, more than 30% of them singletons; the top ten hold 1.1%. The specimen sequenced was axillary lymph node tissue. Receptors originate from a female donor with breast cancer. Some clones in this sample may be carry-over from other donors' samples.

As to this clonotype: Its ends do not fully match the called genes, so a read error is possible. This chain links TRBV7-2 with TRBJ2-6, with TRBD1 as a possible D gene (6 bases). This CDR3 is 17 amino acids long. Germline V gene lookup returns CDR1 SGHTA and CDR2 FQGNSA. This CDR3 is CASSLAGALSGANFLTF. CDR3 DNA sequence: TGTGCCAGCAGCTTAGCGGGGGCCCTCTCTGGGGCCAACTTCCTGACTTTC. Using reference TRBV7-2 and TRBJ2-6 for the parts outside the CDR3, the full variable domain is GAGVSQSPSNKVTEKGKDVELRCDPISGHTALYWYRQSLGQGLEFLIYFQGNSAPDKSGLPSDRFSAERTGGSVSTLTIQRTQQEDSAVYLCASSLAGALSGANFLTFGAGSRLTVL.

CDR3 loop: CASSEKISGIYNEQYF. The CDR3 DNA is TGTGCCAGCAGCGAGAAGATTAGCGGGATTTACAATGAGCAGTATTTT. The chain is built from TRBV7-6 and TRBJ2-3; TRBD2 matches at 8 bases. Per the germline V gene, CDR1 is SGHVS and CDR2 is FNYEAQ. The length of the CDR3 is 16 residues. The V segment lost 5 bases and the J segment 11 bases; nucleotides outside the gene matches: 18.

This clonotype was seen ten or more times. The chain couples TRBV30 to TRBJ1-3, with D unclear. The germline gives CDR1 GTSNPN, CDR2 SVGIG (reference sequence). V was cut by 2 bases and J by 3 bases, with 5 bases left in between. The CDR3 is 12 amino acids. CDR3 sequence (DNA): TGTGCCTGGAGTCTTCATGGAAACACCATATATTTT. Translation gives CAWSLHGNTIYF.

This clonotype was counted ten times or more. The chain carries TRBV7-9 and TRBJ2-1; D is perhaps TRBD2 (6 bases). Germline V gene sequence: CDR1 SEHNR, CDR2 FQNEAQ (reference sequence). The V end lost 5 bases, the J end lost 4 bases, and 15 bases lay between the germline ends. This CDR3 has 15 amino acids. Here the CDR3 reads CASSTMRREYNEQFF. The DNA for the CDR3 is TGTGCCAGCAGCACAATGCGGAGGGAGTACAATGAGCAGTTCTTC.

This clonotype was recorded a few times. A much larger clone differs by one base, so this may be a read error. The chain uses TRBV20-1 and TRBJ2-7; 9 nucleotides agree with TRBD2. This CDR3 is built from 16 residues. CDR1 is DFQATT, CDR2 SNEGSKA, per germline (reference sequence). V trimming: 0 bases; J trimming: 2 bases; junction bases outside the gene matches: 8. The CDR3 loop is CSARDRNGGRAYEQYF. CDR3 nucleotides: TGCAGTGCTAGAGACAGGAATGGCGGGAGGGCCTACGAGCAGTACTTC.

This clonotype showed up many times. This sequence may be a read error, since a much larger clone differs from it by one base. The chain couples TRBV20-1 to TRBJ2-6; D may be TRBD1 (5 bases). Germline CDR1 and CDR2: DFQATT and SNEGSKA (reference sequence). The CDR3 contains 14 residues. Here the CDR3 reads CSASLPTGATVLTF. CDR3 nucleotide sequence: TGCAGTGCTAGCCTGCCTACTGGGGCCACCGTCCTGACTTTC.

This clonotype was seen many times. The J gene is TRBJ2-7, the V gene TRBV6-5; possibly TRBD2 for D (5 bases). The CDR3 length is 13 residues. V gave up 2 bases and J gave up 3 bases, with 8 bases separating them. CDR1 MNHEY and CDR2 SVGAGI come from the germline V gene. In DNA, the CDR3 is TGTGCCAGCAGTTACCCGGGAAGCTACGAGCAGTACTTC. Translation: CASSYPGSYEQYF.

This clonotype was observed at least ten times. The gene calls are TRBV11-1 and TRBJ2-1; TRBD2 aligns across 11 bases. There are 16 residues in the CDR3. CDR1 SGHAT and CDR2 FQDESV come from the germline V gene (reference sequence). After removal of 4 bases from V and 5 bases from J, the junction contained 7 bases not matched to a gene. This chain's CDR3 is CASSSLAGGPDNEQFF. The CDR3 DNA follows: TGTGCCAGCAGCTCATTAGCGGGAGGGCCTGACAATGAGCAGTTCTTC.

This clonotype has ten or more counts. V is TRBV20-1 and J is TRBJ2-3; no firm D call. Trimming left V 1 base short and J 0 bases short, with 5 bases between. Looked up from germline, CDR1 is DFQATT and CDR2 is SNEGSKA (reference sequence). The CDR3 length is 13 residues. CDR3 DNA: TGCAGTGCTAGAGTGGCCAGCACAGATACGCAGTATTTT. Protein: CSARVASTDTQYF.

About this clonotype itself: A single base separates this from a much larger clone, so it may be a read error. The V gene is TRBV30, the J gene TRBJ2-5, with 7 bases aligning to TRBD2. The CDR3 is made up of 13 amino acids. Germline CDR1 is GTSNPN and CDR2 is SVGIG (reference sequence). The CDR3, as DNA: TGTGCCCGGAGTGGAGGGCGGGAGGAGACCCAGTACTTC. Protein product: CARSGGREETQYF. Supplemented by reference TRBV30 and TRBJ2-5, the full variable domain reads SQTIHQWPATLVQPVGSPLSLECTVEGTSNPNLYWYRQAAGRGLQLLFYSVGIGQISSEVPQNLSASRPQDRQFILSSKKLLLSDSGFYLCARSGGREETQYFGPGTRLLVL.

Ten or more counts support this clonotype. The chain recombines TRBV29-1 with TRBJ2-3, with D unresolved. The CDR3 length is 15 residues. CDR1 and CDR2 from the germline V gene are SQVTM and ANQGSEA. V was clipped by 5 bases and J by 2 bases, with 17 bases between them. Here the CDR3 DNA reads TGCAGCGTTAGTCGTCGAACTCTTGACACAGATACGCAGTATTTT. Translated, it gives CSVSRRTLDTDTQYF.

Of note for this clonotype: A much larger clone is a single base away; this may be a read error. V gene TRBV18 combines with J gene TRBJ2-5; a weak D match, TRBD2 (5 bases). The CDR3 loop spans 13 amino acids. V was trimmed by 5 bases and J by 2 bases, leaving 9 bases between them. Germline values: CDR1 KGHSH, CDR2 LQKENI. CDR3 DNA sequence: TGTGCCAGCTCAGACGGGGAGCAAGAGACCCAGTACTTC. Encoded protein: CASSDGEQETQYF.

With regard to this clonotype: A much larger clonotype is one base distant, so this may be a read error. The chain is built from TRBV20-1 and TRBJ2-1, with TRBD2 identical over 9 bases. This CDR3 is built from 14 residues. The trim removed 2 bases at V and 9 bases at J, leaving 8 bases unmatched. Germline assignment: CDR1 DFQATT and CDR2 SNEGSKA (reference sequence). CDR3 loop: CSARKLAGILEQFF. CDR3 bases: TGCAGTGCTAGAAAGCTAGCGGGAATACTTGAGCAGTTCTTC.